Reported below is one T cell receptor beta chain. Libraries were prepared by immunoSEQ multiplex PCR; TCRdb keeps only in-frame clonotypes and omits some of them. There are about 49,000 clones in the sample; around 84% occur only once, and 1.5% to 2% lies in the top ten. This entry belongs to a study of OX40 agonist ivuxolimab in advanced cancers. The CDR3 has 14 residues. Deletions cut 1 base from V and 4 bases from J, with 10 bases between. CDR1 and CDR2 from the germline V gene are MGHRA and YSYEKL. The source was CD4+ or CD8+ T cells sorted from blood, collected in a trial of the OX40 agonist ivuxolimab. This chain links TRBV4-1 with TRBJ1-2, with D hard to call. The clonotype originates from an adult with an advanced solid tumor such as melanoma, head and neck, liver or kidney cancer. The CDR3 DNA reads as TGCGCCAGCAGCCAAGGACTGGAACTCTATGGCTACACCTTC. Protein sequence: CASSQGLELYGYTF.